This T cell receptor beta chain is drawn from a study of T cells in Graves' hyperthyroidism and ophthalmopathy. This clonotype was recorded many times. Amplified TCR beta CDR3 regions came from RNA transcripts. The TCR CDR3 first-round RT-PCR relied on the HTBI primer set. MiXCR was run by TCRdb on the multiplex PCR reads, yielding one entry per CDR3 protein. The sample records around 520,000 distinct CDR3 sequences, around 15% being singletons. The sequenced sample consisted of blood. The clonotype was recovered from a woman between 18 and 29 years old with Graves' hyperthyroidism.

Here the CDR3 DNA reads TGTGCCAGCAGCACAGTGAACAGGGGCGTGAACACCGGGGAGCTGTTTTTT. Translation gives CASSTVNRGVNTGELFF. The J gene is TRBJ2-2, the V gene TRBV7-2; 7 bases are a match to TRBD1. CDR3 size: 17 residues. Unmatched junction bases numbered 10, after V lost 5 bases and J lost 1 base. Germline assignment: CDR1 SGHTA and CDR2 FQGNSA.